This is a list of T cell receptor beta chains from one sample in a study of immune evolution from preneoplasia to lung adenocarcinoma. The data were produced by immunoSEQ multiplex PCR, yet TCRdb's version contains in-frame clones alone and is incomplete. This table holds around 14,000 clones, more than 75% found once. Sequencing input: FFPE minimally invasive lung adenocarcinoma tissue. The receptor set was obtained from a person aged 60 to 85 with lung adenocarcinoma. Both conserved end residues are part of each CDR3.

CDR3aa	v_gene
CASSSSGAMNEQFF	TRBV7-3
CASSLGALARGNEQFF	TRBV5-4
CASSLSPTEETQYF	TRBV5-1
CASSSFGPSNEQFF	TRBV28
CASIGSSSTDTQYF	TRBV6-1
CASSQYDQKQGLAGEWYEQYF	TRBV23-1
CASRESQYNQPQHF	TRBV6-1
CASSNRGGQETQYF	TRBV5-4
CSVGAGYRGEKLFF	TRBV29-1
CASSSGLDQFF	TRBV5-4
CASSSTSETGELFF	TRBV25-1
CASSLGQGVGKNIQYF	TRBV5-1
CASSLGTDNEKLFF	TRBV7-9
CAWSGSGINEQFF	TRBV30
CASSAGTGGGYEQYF	TRBV9
CASSPIGTPWGDYGYTF	TRBV18
CASSEVVMNTEAFF	TRBV2
CASSDPWTGNEQFF	TRBV6-4
CASSWGQADTGELFF	TRBV7-2
CASSLGRIQYF	TRBV27
CASSLGDRVGSPLHF	TRBV13
CASSETSGGGYEQYF	TRBV11-3
CARSVGQYSNQPQHF	TRBV5-3
CASSNGQGSYEQYF	TRBV5-5
CASGFWDRTYEQYF	TRBV5-5
CASSNPGQGNREQYF	TRBV28
CAWSVLALLSGDTQYF	TRBV30
CASAPDRDETQYF	TRBV12-5
CASSLTVNTEAFF	TRBV7-3
CASSDGTGDTGELFF	TRBV6-4
CASSPTRGSYEQYF	TRBV5-4
CASSQQGLGGYTF	TRBV7-9